This T cell receptor (beta chain) was sequenced in a study of blood T cell repertoires in COVID-19. Clones were sequenced by immunoSEQ multiplex PCR, and TCRdb holds only the in-frame ones, with some missing. The profile shows fewer than 250,000 clones, about 90% of them singletons. Recovered participants had two consecutive negative NP/OP PCR tests, healthcare professional clearance, or symptom resolution. The CDR3 covers 13 residues. V was pared by 6 bases and J by 7 bases, with 3 bases of the junction left unmatched. This chain joins TRBV12-3 or TRBV12-4 and TRBJ1-5; 10 nucleotides agree with TRBD1. This sequence was found in a man aged 30 to 39 who had recovered from COVID-19. Sample: PBMCs or T cells enriched from blood (not recorded which). Here the CDR3 DNA reads TGTGCCAGCAGGGACAGGGGGAGACAGCCCCAGCATTTT. This sequence encodes CASRDRGRQPQHF.